The TCR beta chain described here comes from a study of blood T cells in healthy people across ages (dated by TCRdb to about 2015). As for the study more broadly: In model experiments, roughly one uniquely barcoded TCR beta cDNA molecule per two T cells was captured by template switching. The donors were divided into four age groups: young (average approximately 16 years), middle-aged (roughly 42), aged (approximately 62) and long-lived (about 90). The study analyzed two additional independent replicas of 1 million unique cDNA reads from the same blood draw for two donors, one aged 18 to 29 and one aged 80 or older. To track age-related changes in TCR beta repertoire diversity, the study relied on deep sequencing normalized with unique cDNA molecular identifiers. What the authors observed across the whole study: Estimates of total diversity based on one million sequenced T cells were considered lower bounds and underestimates. Because profiling used bulk unsorted PBMCs, naive and antigen-experienced compartments could not be compared conclusively. Compared with the aged group, more naive CD4+ T cells, fewer expanded clones and increased TCR diversity were shown by the long-lived group, suggesting age selection. Because the CMV infection status of the donors was unknown, age-related changes in expanded clonotypes may potentially have been confounded. Observed TCR beta diversity correlated strongly with the percentage of naive T cells measured by flow cytometry. As age increased, observed TCR beta diversity per million T cells dropped in a roughly linear way, and a significant reduction was already evident by age about 40.

Taken from cysteine to phenylalanine, the CDR3 has 13 residues. The only DNA kept is the CDR3, 39 bases in frame from the first base. The germline V gene (reference sequence) specifies SEHNR as CDR1 and FQNEAQ as CDR2. Systemically healthy Caucasian individuals from Russia, 39 in total and aged roughly 6 to 95 years, were included as donors. Around 9.7 milliliters of peripheral blood were collected from each donor into EDTA-treated Vacutainer tubes. Ficoll-Paque density-gradient centrifugation was used to isolate PBMCs, with at least 6 million per sample. Total RNA was extracted from PBMCs with Trizol reagent, with at least 5.5 micrograms obtained per sample. The percentages of naive CD45RAhigh/CD27high T cells were determined by flow cytometry on a PBMC aliquot from every donor. The library relied on 5' RACE. For sequencing, an Illumina HiSeq 2500 was employed. A second PCR of about 7 to 12 cycles was run with a J-beta primer mix and a sample-barcoded 5' primer. A template-switch 5' adaptor carrying 12 random nucleotides introduced a unique molecular identifier onto each TCR beta cDNA molecule. Each sample yielded at least 3 million CDR3-containing paired-end reads. First-strand cDNA synthesis was performed from all RNA using the Mint cDNA synthesis kit, with priming by a TRBC-specific oligonucleotide. All cDNA was treated with uracil-DNA glycosylase and then went through a first 18-cycle PCR with the universal primers M1SS and BC2_uni_R. In the original analysis: Normalization of each sample was performed by random selection of 1 million high-quality reads, each carrying a distinct molecular identifier. Reads sharing molecular identifiers were discarded rather than binned into consensus sequences. MiTCR, run with a Q25 quality threshold and the strictest error-elimination algorithm, handled CDR3 identification, clonotype clustering and error correction. A nonparametric unseen species model using Euler transformation provided a lower-bound estimate of total TCR beta diversity. TCRdb trimmed public reads at Q25 via fastp, called clones via MiXCR and kept in-frame beta chains. Rows with one shared CDR3 protein collapse into an entry with the most common genes and DNA. TCRdb's processing, not the authors' own work, is the source of the V and J calls. For this sample there are over 700,000 distinct CDR3 sequences; roughly 25% appear just once. Under 10% of the sample is held by the ten biggest clonotypes.

This clonotype showed up just a few times. What antigen it recognizes has not been identified. Per-base qualities were not stored, and no clone one base away is much larger. These same data were also listed under a study on T cells of mothers and their children. That second report states: Nine systemically healthy Caucasian individuals served as donors, namely three mothers together with their six children. cDNA synthesis used all of the extracted RNA, with roughly 1.5 ug of RNA in each 15 ul reaction. In the second PCR, sample barcodes and 2-4 random nucleotides were introduced via the M1S primer. More than 9 million TCR beta CDR3 reads were obtained from each mother, and some 3 million reads were obtained from each child. TCR recombination output is similarly shaped by thymic selection in related and unrelated pairs, with a minor effect exerted by inherited differences. Normalized repertoire overlap was always slightly but never significantly higher in related than unrelated mother-child pairs. With a sensitivity of around 97 clones per million clonotypes, no persistent microchimeric T cell clones were detected. Deep NGS was used in the study to compare the TCR beta repertoires of mothers and children and to look for features that separate related mother-child pairs from unrelated individuals. Mothers averaged about 40 +/- 4 years of age and children averaged about 10 +/- 4 years. After adapter ligation was performed with NEBNext reagents, the libraries were sequenced on an Illumina HiSeq 2000 with 100+100 nt paired-end reads. To prevent cross-contamination, the mother and child libraries were prepared a month apart and were sequenced in separate runs. Between roughly 450,000 and 2,000,000 distinct TCR beta clonotypes were identified per donor. Naive TCR beta clonotypes were estimated from low-frequency clonotypes matched to each donor's FACS-determined naive share, without sorting.

The chain uses TRBV7-9 and TRBJ2-1, with no reliable assignment of the D segment. The J call may be faulty, since TRBJ2-7 better matches the DNA end. This clonotype originated in a boy between 10 and 17 years old in good health. The material sequenced was blood. The CDR3 protein is CASSTSNYYEQYF. The nucleotide sequence reads TGTGCCAGCAGTACCAGCAATTACTACGAGCAGTACTTC.